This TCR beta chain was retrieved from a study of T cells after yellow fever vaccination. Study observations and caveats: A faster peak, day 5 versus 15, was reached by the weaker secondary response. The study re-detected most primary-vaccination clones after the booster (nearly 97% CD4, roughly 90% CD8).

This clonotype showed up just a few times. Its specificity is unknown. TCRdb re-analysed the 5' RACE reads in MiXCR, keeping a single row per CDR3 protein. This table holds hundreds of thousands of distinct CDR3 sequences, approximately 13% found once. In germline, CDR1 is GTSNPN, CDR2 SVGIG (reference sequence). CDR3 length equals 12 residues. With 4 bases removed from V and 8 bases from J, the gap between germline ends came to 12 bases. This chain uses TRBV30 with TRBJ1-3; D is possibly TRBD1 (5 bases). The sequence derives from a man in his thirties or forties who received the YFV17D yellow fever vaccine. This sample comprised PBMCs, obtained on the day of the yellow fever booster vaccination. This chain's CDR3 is CAWIAGIHTIYF. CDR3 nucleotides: TGTGCCTGGATTGCAGGGATCCACACCATATATTTT.